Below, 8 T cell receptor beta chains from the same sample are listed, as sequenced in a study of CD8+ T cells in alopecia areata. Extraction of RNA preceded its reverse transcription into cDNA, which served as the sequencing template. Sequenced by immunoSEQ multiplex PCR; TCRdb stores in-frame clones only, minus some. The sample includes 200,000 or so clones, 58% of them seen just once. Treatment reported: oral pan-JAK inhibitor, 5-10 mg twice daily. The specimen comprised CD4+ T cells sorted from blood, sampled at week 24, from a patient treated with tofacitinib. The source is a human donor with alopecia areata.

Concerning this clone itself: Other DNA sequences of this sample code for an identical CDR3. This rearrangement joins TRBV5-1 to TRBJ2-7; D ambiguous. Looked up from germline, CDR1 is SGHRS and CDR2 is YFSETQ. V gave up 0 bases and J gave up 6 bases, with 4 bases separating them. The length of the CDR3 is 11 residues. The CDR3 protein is CASSLGGEQYF. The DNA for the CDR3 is TGCGCCAGCAGCTTGGGTGGCGAGCAGTACTTC.

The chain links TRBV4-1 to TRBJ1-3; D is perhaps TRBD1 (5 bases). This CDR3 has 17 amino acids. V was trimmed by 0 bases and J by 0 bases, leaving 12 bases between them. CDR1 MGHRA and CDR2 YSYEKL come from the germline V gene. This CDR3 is CASSQEGEGLSGNTIYF. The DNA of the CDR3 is TGCGCCAGCAGCCAAGAAGGTGAGGGGCTCTCTGGAAACACCATATATTTT.

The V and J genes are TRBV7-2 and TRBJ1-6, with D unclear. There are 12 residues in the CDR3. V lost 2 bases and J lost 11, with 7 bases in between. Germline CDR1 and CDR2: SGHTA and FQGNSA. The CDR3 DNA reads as TGTGCCAGCAGCTTATCATCCCCACCCCTCCACTTT. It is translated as CASSLSSPPLHF.

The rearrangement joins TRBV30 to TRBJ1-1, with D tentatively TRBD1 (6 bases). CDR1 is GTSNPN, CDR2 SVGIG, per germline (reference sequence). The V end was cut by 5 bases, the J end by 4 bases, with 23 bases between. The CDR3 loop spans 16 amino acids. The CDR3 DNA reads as TGTGCCTGGTTCAGGCCACGAGGGGGTAGGGGCACTGAAGCTTTCTTT. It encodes CAWFRPRGGRGTEAFF.

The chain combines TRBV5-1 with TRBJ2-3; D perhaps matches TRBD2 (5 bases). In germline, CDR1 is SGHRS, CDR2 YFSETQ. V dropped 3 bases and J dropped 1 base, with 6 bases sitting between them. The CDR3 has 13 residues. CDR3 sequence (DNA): TGCGCCAGCAGCTCAGCGGGCACAGATACGCAGTATTTT. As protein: CASSSAGTDTQYF. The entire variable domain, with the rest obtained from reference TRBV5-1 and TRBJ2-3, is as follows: KAGVTQTPRYLIKTRGQQVTLSCSPISGHRSVSWYQQTPGQGLQFLFEYFSETQRNKGNFPGRFSGRQFSNSRSEMNVSTLELGDSALYLCASSSAGTDTQYFGPGTRLTVL.

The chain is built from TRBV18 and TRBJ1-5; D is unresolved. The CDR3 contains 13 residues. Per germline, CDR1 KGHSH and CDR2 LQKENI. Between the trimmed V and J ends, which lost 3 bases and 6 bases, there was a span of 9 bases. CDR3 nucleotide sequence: TGTGCCAGCTCACCCTTACCTGCTCAGCCCCAGCATTTT. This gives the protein CASSPLPAQPQHF. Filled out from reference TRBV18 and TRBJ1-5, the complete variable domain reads NAGVMQNPRHLVRRRGQEARLRCSPMKGHSHVYWYRQLPEEGLKFMVYLQKENIIDESGMPKERFSAEFPKEGPSILRIQQVVRGDSAAYFCASSPLPAQPQHFGDGTRLSIL.

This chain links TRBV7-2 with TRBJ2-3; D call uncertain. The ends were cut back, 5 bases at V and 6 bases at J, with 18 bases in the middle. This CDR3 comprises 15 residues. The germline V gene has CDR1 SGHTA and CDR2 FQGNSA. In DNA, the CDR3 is TGTGCCAGCAGCGAAGTTTTGACTTTCAGGGATACGCAGTATTTT. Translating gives CASSEVLTFRDTQYF.

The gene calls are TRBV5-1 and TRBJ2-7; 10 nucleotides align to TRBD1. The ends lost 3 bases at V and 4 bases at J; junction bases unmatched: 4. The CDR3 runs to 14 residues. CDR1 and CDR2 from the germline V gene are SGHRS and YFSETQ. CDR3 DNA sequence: TGCGCCAGCAGCTCTGACAGGGGGCAGTACGAGCAGTACTTC. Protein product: CASSSDRGQYEQYF.